This T cell receptor (beta chain) was found in a study of T cell responses to AZD1222 COVID-19 vaccine. As for this clone: Its antigen is still unknown.

Findings of the study overall: Vaccine-associated CD4 TCRs spanned spike, dominant at 160-218 and 743-854.

Here immunoSEQ multiplex PCR was the method, and the copy in TCRdb shows in-frame clones only, minus some. This sample yields around 170,000 clones, of which 92% are seen a single time; roughly 1.9% belongs to the top ten. There are 15 residues in the CDR3. CDR1 and CDR2 from the germline V gene are MNHEY and SVGAGI. V was pared by 6 bases and J by 5 bases, with 12 bases of the junction left unmatched. The chain carries TRBV6-5 and TRBJ1-1; TRBD1 matches at 7 bases. The receptor was derived from an adult who received the AZD1222 COVID-19 vaccine. This specimen was peripheral blood, taken 28 days after the second AZD1222 dose. CDR3: CASSRNNAGGTEAFF. The CDR3 nucleotides are TGTGCCAGCAGCCGAAACAATGCAGGGGGGACTGAAGCTTTCTTT.